The sequence of this T cell receptor (beta chain) was determined in a study of cytomegalovirus exposure and HLA in healthy donors (dated by TCRdb to about 2017). For context, the study as a whole: An earlier analysis of several hundred of the donors reported approximately 300 Gb of sequence data and 117 million unique TCR beta sequences obtained from 180 million or so T cells. An early release covering roughly 600 HLA-typed donors comprised roughly 300 gigabases of sequencing data and tens of millions of unique TCR sequences. The genetic ancestry cluster associated with self-reported Caucasian donors included 81% of the approximately 430 genotyped donors. The aim of the study was to test whether cataloging public T cell receptors could identify signatures of past pathogen exposure. The T cell repertoires of roughly 660 subjects were profiled by immunosequencing and related to cytomegalovirus serostatus. In addition to the first cohort of about 650 subjects, a separate validation cohort of about 120 different subjects was used. To predict cytomegalovirus infection status, the study combined high-throughput TCR immunosequencing, statistical association of individual TCRs with disease status, and machine learning. A later analysis re-examined previously published TCR beta repertoires from over 500 donors and added high-resolution HLA genotyping to investigate patterns of TCR occurrence. In the later analysis, no new phenotypic data were used to find candidate immune exposures; instead, reliance was placed on TCR beta sequences and their occurrence across donors. In an earlier analysis of a few hundred of the donors, high-throughput TCR beta sequencing was used to judge whether each TCR beta V gene segment behaved as functional or pseudogenic. Donor age, sex, ethnicity and CMV serostatus were compiled alongside the repertoire data. A later genetic analysis took genome-wide SNP genotypes for 398 of the 666 donors and used that subset as a discovery cohort. Every repertoire in the discovery cohort had been generated on one and the same sequencing platform. HLA typing covered class I and class II loci at four-digit resolution. The number of typed donors differed by locus: about 629-630 for A, B, C, DRB1 and DQB1; approximately 530 for DQA1; 606 for DPA1; and 450 to 480 for DPB1. Roughly five DR-DQ haplotypes were handled as single units for association and clustering because linkage in the cohort was strong. On average, around 240,000 unique TCR beta nucleotide sequences were sequenced per donor among 398 genotyped donors of the cohort, with roughly a sixth of those sequences being non-productive.

In total, 666 healthy bone marrow donors made up the cohort. At the time of sampling, every cohort member was nominally healthy, though immune exposures that went unrecorded were likely present. The donor was CMV seronegative and belonged to the group of 352 seronegative cohort members. A peripheral blood sample was collected from each donor, and TCR beta sequencing was performed on peripheral blood mononuclear cells. Genomic DNA extraction from the blood cell samples was performed with the Qiagen DNeasy Blood Extraction Kit. The method behind the library was the immunoSEQ multiplex PCR assay. For the multiplex PCR, a mixture combining 60 forward primers for TCR Vbeta segments and 13 reverse primers for TCR Jbeta segments was used. The CDR3 region of rearranged TCR beta genes was amplified from genomic DNA with a multiplex PCR assay. On the Illumina HiSeq System, the amplified TCR beta libraries were sequenced as 87-base-pair reads. The original methods were these. A later analysis counted tens of millions of unique TCR beta chains across the 650 to 800 repertoires, and around 9.9 million of these chains were shared by at least two donors. Raw reads were error-corrected and collapsed into unique sequences by a nearest-neighbor algorithm in which closely related sequences were merged to remove PCR and sequencing errors. To assign V, D and J gene segments, CDR3 sequences were aligned to IMGT reference sequences. For a sequence to be retained, at least a six-nucleotide match to both a V gene segment and a J gene segment was required. Rearrangements were classified as productive when the CDR3 lacked stop codons and remained in frame with V and J, and all other rearrangements were classified as non-productive. Following IMGT convention, CDR3 was defined as the stretch from the second conserved V-encoded cysteine up to the conserved J-encoded phenylalanine. The earlier analysis of about 570 of the donors excluded any sequence lacking an unambiguous match to a single V gene segment. An earlier analysis of just under 600 of the donors called V segments functional above 56.7% productive rearrangements and segregating when the between-donor standard deviation exceeded 5%. A statistical classification framework was developed to diagnose cytomegalovirus status using the catalog of TCR beta chain sequences. V and J gene assignment, in a later analysis, came from comparing TCR nucleotide sequences with IMGT/GENE-DB human TR gene sequences. A later analysis assigned CDR3 sequences and most-parsimonious VDJ recombination scenarios with the TCRdist pipeline. In a later analysis, each TCR beta chain was defined by its CDR3 amino acid sequence together with its V-gene family, and reads lacking a unique V-gene family were excluded. As a way to deal with suspected cross-contamination and a sequencing artifact, a later analysis dropped hundreds of nucleotide sequences that were highly shared and had low generation probability. In a later analysis, a clonal expansion index was calculated for each public chain from normalized within-repertoire ranks of inferred template counts. In a later analysis, generation probabilities were computed with a VDJ recombination model fitted to out-of-frame rearrangements, and the resulting probabilities were checked against IGoR. Hypergeometric tests were used in a later analysis to score TCR-TCR, TCR-HLA and TCR-CMV co-occurrence, with a repertoire-size bias correction applied to the TCR pairs. A later analysis estimated false discovery rates by permuting HLA or CMV assignments 20 times. A later analysis grouped co-occurring TCRs with DBSCAN, adding TCRdist sequence similarity when clustering within HLA-allele-positive subsets. Repertoires with fewer than 30,000 or more than 120,000 public chains, plus five repertoires with anomalous nucleotide sharing, were excluded from co-occurrence clustering. TCRdb took over this immuneACCESS table, retaining in-frame rearrangements with V and J assigned. Such tables are incomplete; in checked studies, under half of the missing clones stem from an unresolved V gene, and the remainder is unexplained. V and J calls and clone size are as listed in that table; D and trimming were resolved from the DNA. For this sample there are about 72,000 clones; roughly four fifths appear just once. Under 2.5% of the sample is taken by the ten largest.

The investigation overall reported the following: A cluster of highly shared sequence variants was judged likely to represent a technical artifact of the sequencing pipeline. According to a later genetic analysis, donors in an Asian-associated ancestry cluster had fewer N-insertions in productive TCRs than the approximately 630-donor mean. The classifier was reported to diagnose cytomegalovirus status with high specificity and sensitivity in both the original cohort and the validation cohort. An earlier analysis of approximately 540 of the donors showed that most TCR beta V segments appeared in productive rearrangements either about 87% or about 30% of the time, which broadly matched IMGT annotations. A further reported finding was that TCR beta sequences accurately predicted the HLA-A and HLA-B alleles for most subjects in the first cohort. Because counts were too low, roughly 17 rarely observed V segments, including chromosome 9 orphons, were left out of the earlier analysis of roughly 600 of the donors. Specific HLA alleles were associated with some 15,000 TCR beta sequences at a false discovery rate of 0.05 in a later analysis. In a later analysis, most CMV-associated TCR beta chains were found to appear HLA-restricted, with HLA associations seemingly driven largely by CMV exposure. It was suggested by the authors that the approach could potentially be generalized to other disease states and immunological phenotypes. Correlated functional status among segregating V segments might reflect linkage disequilibrium, but an unknown experimental factor could not be ruled out. In a later analysis, HLA-associated TCR beta chains showed more clonal expansion and lower generation probabilities than non-associated chains that were equally common. When HLA alleles, especially DR and DQ, strongly co-occurred, TCR associations were difficult to assign to individual alleles. Some IMGT-functional V segments, including TRBV6-2 and TRBV6-3, could not be distinguished by the 87-base-pair reads and were therefore excluded. Presence/absence analyses assumed roughly uniform sequencing depth across donors, an assumption that may not hold. Most TCR sequences were seen in very few donors, while some public TCRs were found in many individuals. An association between a missense DCLRE1C variant and V-gene and J-gene trimming of TCR beta chains was found in a later genetic analysis and replicated in an independent cohort. Immune exposure information for the cohort was limited to CMV serostatus. In the study, 164 TCR beta chains were listed as associated with cytomegalovirus. A few of the identified cytomegalovirus-associated TCR beta chains were confirmed in vitro to be specific for cytomegalovirus antigens. The cohort was sequenced for TCR beta chains only, and without alpha or paired-chain data the features that could be detected were limited. Because some donors lacked HLA typing at each locus, the association tests relied only on the typed subset. According to a later analysis, TCR association rates differed among HLA loci, with DRB1 alleles showing the most associated TCRs and HLA-C alleles showing the fewest. A later analysis reported that several top co-occurrence clusters appeared linked to parvovirus B19, influenza, CMV and Epstein-Barr virus.

Points on this clone: Its antigen is unknown. Base qualities are not at hand, and no much larger clone is one base apart.

V lost 7 bases and J lost 4 bases, and the count of bases not matched to a germline gene is 8. CDR1 and CDR2, looked up from the germline V gene (reference sequence), are GTSNPN and SVGIG. Inclusive of the bounding cysteine and phenylalanine, the CDR3 is 13 residues long. Only the CDR3 part of the read is kept: 39 bases, read in frame from the first base. The chain is made from TRBV30 and TRBJ1-2; 8 of the junction bases match TRBD1. Sequencing was carried out using PBMCs. The sequence derives from a man younger than 30 in good health and CMV-seronegative. CDR3 sequence: CALQGARVYGYTF. DNA sequence: TGTGCCTTGCAGGGGGCGCGGGTCTATGGCTACACCTTC.